The T cell receptor beta chain described here comes from a study of blood T cell repertoires in COVID-19. Here immunoSEQ multiplex PCR was the method, and the copy in TCRdb shows in-frame clones only, minus some. The sample lists around 150,000 clones, approximately 86% seen once, with less than 5% in the top ten. In germline, CDR1 is SGHDN, CDR2 FVKESK. This CDR3 region has 14 residues. V lost 4 bases, J lost 3 bases, and 12 bases lay in between. This receptor was identified in a woman in her sixties who had recovered from COVID-19. This rearrangement joins TRBV14 to TRBJ1-2, with D tentatively TRBD1 (5 bases). Material: peripheral blood. CDR3 DNA sequence: TGTGCCAGCAGCCCCCCAGGGTACGACTATGGCTACACCTTC. As protein: CASSPPGYDYGYTF.